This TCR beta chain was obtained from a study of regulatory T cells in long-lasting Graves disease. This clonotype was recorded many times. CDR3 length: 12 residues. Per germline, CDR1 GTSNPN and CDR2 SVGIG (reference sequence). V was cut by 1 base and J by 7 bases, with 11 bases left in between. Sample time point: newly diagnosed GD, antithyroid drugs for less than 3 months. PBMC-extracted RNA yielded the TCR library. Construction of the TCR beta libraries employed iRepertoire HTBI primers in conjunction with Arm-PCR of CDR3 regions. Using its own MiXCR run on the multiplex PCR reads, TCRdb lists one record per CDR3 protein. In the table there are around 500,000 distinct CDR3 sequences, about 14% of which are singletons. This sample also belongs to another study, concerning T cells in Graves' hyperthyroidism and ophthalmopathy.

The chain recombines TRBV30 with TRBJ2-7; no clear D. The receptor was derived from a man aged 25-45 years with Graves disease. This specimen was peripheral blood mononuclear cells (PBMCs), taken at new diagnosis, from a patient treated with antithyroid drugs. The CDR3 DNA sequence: TGTGCCTGGAGTGAGACCGTCAAGGAGCAGTACTTC. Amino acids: CAWSETVKEQYF.